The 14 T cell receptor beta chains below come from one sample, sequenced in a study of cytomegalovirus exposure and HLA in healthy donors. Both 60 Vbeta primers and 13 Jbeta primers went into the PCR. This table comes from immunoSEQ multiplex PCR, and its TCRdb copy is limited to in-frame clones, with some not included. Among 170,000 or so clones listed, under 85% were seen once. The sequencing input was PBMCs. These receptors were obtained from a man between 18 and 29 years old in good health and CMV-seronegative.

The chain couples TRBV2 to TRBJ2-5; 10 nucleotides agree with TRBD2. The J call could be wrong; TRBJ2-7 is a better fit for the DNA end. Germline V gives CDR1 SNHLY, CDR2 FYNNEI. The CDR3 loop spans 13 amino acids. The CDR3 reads CASSGPSGGEQYF. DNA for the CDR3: TGTGCCAGCAGTGGTCCTAGCGGGGGCGAGCAGTACTTC.

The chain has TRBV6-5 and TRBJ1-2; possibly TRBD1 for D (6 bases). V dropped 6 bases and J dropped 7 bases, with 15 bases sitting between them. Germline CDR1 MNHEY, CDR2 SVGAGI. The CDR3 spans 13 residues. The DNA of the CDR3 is TGTGCCAGCAGGATCACAGGGACCTTTGGCTACACCTTC. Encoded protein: CASRITGTFGYTF.

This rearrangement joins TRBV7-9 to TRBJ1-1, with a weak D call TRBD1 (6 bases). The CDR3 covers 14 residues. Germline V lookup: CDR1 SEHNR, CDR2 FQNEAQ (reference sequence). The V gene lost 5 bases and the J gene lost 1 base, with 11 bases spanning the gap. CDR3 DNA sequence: TGTGCCAGCAGCCCTGGGGGCAAGAACACTGAAGCTTTCTTT. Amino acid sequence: CASSPGGKNTEAFF.

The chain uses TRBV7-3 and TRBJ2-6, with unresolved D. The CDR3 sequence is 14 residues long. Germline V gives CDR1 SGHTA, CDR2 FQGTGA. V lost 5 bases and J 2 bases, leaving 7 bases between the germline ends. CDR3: CASSPTAGANVLTF. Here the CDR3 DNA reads TGTGCCAGCAGCCCCACGGCTGGGGCCAACGTCCTGACTTTC. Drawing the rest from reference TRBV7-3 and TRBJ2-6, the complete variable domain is GAGVSQTPSNKVTEKGKYVELRCDPISGHTALYWYRQSLGQGPEFLIYFQGTGAADDSGLPNDRFFAVRPEGSVSTLKIQRTERGDSAVYLCASSPTAGANVLTFGAGSRLTVL.

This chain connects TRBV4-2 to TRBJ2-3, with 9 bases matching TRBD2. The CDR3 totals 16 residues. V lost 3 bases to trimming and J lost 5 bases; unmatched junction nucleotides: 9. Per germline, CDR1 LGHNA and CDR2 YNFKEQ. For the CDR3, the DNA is TGTGCCAGCAGCCAGACTAGCGGACCAAGAGTAGATACGCAGTATTTT. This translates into CASSQTSGPRVDTQYF.

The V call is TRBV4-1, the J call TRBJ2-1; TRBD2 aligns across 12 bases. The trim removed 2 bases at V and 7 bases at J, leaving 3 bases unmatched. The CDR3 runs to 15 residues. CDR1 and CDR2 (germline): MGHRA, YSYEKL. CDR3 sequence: CASSQTGTSGNEQFF. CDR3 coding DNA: TGCGCCAGCAGCCAAACCGGGACTAGCGGGAATGAGCAGTTCTTC.

In DNA form, the CDR3 reads TGTGCCAGCGGAGGCGGGGGCACTGAAGCTTTCTTT. It yields the protein CASGGGGTEAFF. The rearrangement uses TRBV28 and TRBJ1-1, with D maybe TRBD1 (5 bases). The V end lost 8 bases, the J end lost 4 bases, and 11 bases lay between the germline ends. The CDR3 spans 12 residues. The germline gives CDR1 MDHEN, CDR2 SYDVKM.

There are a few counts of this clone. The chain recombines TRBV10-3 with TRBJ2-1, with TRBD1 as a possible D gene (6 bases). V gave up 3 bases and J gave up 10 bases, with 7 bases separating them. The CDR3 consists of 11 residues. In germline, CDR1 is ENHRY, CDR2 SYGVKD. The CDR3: CAISDGTEQFF. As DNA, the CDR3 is TGTGCCATCAGTGATGGGACAGAGCAGTTCTTC.

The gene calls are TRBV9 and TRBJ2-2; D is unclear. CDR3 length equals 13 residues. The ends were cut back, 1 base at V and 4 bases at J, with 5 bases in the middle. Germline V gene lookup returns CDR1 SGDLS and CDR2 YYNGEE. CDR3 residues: CASSVSGTGELFF. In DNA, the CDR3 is TGTGCCAGCAGCGTATCCGGCACCGGGGAGCTGTTTTTT.

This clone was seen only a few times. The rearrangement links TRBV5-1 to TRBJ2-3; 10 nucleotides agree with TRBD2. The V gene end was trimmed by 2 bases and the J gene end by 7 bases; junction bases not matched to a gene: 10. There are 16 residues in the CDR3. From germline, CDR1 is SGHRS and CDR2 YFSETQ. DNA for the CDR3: TGCGCCAGCAGCTTAGGACTAGCGGAAAGGGAGAATACGCAGTATTTT. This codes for CASSLGLAERENTQYF.

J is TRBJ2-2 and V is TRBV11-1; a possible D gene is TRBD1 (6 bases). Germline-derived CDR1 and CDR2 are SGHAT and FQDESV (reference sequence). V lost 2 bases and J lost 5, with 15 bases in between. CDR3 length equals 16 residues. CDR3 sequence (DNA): TGTGCCAGCAGCTTATTAGAACAGGGAATTACCGGGGAGCTGTTTTTT. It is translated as CASSLLEQGITGELFF.

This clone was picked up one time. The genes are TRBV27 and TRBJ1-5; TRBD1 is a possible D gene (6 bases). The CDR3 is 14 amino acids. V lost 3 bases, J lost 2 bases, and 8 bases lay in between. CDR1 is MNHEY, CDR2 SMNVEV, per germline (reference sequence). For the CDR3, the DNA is TGTGCCAGCAGTTTGAACAGGGGCAATCAGCCCCAGCATTTT. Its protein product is CASSLNRGNQPQHF.

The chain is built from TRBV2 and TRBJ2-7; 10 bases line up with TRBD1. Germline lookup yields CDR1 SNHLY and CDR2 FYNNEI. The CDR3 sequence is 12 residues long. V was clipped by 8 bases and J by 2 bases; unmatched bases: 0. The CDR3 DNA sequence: TGTGCCAGCGGGACAGGGGCCTACGAGCAGTACTTC. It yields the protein CASGTGAYEQYF.

DNA for the CDR3: TGTGCCAGCGGGCCCGGATCAAGCTCCTACGAGCAGTACTTC. Protein product: CASGPGSSSYEQYF. The gene calls are TRBV7-9 and TRBJ2-7; D not certain. This CDR3 region has 14 residues. CDR1 is SEHNR, CDR2 FQNEAQ, per germline (reference sequence). Trimming shortened V by 8 bases and J by 0 bases, and 14 bases separated the two germline ends.